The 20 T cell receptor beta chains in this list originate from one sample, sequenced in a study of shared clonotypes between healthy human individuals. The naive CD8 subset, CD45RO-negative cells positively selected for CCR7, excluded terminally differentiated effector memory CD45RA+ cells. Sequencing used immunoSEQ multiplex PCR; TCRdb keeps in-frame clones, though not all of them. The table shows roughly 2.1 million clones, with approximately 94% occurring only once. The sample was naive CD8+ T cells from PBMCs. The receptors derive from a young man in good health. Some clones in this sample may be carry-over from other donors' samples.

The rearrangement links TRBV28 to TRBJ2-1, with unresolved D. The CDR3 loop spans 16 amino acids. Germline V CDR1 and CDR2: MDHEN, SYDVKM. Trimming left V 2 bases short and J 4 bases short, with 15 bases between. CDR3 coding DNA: TGTGCCAGCAGTTTAAGTACACCCGTATCGTACAATGAGCAGTTCTTC. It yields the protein CASSLSTPVSYNEQFF.

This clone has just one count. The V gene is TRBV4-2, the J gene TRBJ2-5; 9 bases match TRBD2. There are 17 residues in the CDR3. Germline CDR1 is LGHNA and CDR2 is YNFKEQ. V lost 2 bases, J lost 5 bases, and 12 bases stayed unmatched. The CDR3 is CASSQLSSGTTAETQYF. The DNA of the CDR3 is TGTGCCAGCAGCCAACTATCTAGCGGGACTACTGCGGAGACCCAGTACTTC.

Here the CDR3 reads CASSLPPGQGATYEQYF. The CDR3 nucleotides are TGTGCCAGCAGTCTCCCACCGGGACAGGGGGCAACCTACGAGCAGTACTTC. The rearrangement links TRBV28 to TRBJ2-7, with TRBD1 matching over 12 bases. J lost 2 bases, V lost 5 bases, and 10 bases had no gene match. This CDR3 region has 17 residues. From germline, CDR1 is MDHEN and CDR2 SYDVKM.

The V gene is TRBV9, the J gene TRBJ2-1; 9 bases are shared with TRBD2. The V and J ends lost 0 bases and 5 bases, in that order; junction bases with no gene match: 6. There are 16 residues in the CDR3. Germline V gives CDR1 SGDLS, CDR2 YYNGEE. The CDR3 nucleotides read TGTGCCAGCAGCGTAGCTAGCGGGATGGGTAACAATGAGCAGTTCTTC. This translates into CASSVASGMGNNEQFF.

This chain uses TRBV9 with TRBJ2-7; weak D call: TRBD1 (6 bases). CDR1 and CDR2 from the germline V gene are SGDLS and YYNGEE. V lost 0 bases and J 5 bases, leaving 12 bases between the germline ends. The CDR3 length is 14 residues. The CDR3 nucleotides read TGTGCCAGCAGCGTAGGACAGGCGTACCACGAGCAGTACTTC. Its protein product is CASSVGQAYHEQYF.

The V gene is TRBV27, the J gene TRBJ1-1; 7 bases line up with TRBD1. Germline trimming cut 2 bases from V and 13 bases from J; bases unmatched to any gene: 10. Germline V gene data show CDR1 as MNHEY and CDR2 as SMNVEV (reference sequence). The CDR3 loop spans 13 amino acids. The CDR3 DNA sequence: TGTGCCAGCAGTTTAAGGGGGCCAGGCCTTGGTTTCTTT. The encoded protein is CASSLRGPGLGFF.

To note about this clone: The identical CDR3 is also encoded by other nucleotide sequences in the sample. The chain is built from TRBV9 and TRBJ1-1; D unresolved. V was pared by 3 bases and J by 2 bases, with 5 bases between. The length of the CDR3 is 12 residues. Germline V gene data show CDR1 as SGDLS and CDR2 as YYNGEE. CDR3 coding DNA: TGTGCCAGCAGCGAGGTAAACACTGAAGCTTTCTTT. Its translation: CASSEVNTEAFF.

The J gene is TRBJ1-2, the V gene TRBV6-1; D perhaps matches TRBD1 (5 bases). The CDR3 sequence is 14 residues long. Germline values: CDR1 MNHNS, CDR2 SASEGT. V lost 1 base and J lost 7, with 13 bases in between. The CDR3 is CASSEDGGWGGYTF. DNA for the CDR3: TGTGCCAGCAGTGAAGACGGGGGATGGGGTGGCTACACCTTC.

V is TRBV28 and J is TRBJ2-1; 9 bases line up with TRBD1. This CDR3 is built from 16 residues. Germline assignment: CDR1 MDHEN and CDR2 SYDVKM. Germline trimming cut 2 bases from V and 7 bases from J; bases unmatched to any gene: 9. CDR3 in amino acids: CASSLGGTGRGNEQFF. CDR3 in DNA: TGTGCCAGCAGTTTAGGGGGGACAGGGAGGGGAAATGAGCAGTTCTTC.

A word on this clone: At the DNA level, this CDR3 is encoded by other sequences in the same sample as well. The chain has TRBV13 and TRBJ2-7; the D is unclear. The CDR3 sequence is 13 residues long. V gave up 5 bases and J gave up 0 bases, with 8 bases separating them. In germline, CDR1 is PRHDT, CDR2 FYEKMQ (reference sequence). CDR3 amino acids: CASSPPASYEQYF. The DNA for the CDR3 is TGTGCCAGCAGCCCTCCTGCCTCCTACGAGCAGTACTTC.

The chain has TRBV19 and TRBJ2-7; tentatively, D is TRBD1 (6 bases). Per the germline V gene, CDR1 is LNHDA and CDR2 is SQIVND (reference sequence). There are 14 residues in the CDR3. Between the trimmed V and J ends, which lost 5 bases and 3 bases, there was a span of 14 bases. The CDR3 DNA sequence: TGTGCCAGTAGTTTTACCGGGACAAGCTACGAGCAGTACTTC. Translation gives CASSFTGTSYEQYF.

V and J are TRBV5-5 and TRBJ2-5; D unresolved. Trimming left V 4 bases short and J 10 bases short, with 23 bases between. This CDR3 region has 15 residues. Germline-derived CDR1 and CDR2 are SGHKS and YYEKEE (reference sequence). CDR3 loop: CASSPETKPIFGQYF. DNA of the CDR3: TGTGCCAGCAGCCCGGAGACCAAACCGATTTTTGGCCAGTACTTC.

The CDR3: CASSSRTGVNYGYTF. The CDR3 bases are TGTGCCAGCAGCTCCCGGACAGGGGTAAACTATGGCTACACCTTC. The chain employs TRBV7-6 and TRBJ1-2; 9 bases are a match to TRBD1. CDR1 and CDR2 (germline): SGHVS, FNYEAQ. The CDR3 is made up of 15 amino acids. After removal of 4 bases from V and 2 bases from J, the junction contained 5 bases not matched to a gene.

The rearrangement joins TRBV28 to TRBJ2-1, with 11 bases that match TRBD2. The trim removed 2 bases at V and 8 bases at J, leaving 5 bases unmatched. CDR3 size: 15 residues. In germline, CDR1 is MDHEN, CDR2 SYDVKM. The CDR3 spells CASSLDPSGRHEQFF. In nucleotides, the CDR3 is TGTGCCAGCAGTTTAGACCCTAGCGGGAGGCATGAGCAGTTCTTC.

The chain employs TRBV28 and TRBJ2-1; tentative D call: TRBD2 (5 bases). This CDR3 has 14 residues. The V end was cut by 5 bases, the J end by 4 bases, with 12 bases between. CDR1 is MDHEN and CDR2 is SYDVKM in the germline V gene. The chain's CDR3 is CASSLRTLYNEQFF. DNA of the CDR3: TGTGCCAGCAGTCTTCGGACTCTGTACAATGAGCAGTTCTTC.

CDR3 region: CASSPAYNEQFF. Here the CDR3 DNA reads TGTGCCAGCAGCCCCGCCTACAATGAGCAGTTCTTC. The chain recombines TRBV25-1 with TRBJ2-1; D is uncertain. With 6 bases removed from V and 2 bases from J, the gap between germline ends came to 5 bases. CDR1 MGHDK and CDR2 SYGVNS come from the germline V gene. This CDR3 has 12 residues.

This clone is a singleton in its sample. CDR3 nucleotide sequence: TGTGCCAGCAGCGCACAGAGGGGACTAGCGGGAAACTACAATGAGCAGTTCTTC. As protein: CASSAQRGLAGNYNEQFF. The J gene is TRBJ2-1, the V gene TRBV7-3; 13 bases match TRBD2. V was clipped by 5 bases and J by 3 bases; unmatched bases: 10. Germline-derived CDR1 and CDR2 are SGHTA and FQGTGA. The CDR3 is made up of 18 amino acids.

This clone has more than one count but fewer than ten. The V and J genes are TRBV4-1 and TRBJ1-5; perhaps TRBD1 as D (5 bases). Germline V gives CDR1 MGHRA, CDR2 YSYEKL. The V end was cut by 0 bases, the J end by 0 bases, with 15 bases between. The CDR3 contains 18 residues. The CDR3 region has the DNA TGCGCCAGCAGCCAAGATCTTGAGGGGATCGATAGCAATCAGCCCCAGCATTTT. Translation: CASSQDLEGIDSNQPQHF.

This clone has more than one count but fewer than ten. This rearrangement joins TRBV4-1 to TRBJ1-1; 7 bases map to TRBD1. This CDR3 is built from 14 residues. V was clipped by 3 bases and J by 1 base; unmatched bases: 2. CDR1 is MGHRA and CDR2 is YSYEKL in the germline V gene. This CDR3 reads CASSQYRGNTEAFF. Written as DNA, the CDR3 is TGCGCCAGCAGCCAGTACAGGGGGAACACTGAAGCTTTCTTT.

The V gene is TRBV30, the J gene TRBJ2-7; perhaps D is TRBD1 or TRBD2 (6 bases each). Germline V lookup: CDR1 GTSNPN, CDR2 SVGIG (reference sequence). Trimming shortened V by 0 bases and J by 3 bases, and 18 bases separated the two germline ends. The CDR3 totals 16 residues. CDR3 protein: CAWSVLMGGRDYEQYF. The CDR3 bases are TGTGCCTGGAGTGTCCTAATGGGGGGCAGGGACTACGAGCAGTACTTC.